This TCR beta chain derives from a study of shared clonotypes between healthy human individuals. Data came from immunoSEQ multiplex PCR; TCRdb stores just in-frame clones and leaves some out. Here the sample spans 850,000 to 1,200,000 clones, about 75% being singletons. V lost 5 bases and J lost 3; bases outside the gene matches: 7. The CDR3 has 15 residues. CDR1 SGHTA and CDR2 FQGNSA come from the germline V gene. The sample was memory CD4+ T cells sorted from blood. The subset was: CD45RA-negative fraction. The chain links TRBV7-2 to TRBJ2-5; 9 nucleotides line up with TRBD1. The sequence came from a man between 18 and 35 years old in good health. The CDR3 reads CASSKSTGGKETQYF. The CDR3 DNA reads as TGTGCCAGCAGCAAATCCACAGGGGGCAAAGAGACCCAGTACTTC.